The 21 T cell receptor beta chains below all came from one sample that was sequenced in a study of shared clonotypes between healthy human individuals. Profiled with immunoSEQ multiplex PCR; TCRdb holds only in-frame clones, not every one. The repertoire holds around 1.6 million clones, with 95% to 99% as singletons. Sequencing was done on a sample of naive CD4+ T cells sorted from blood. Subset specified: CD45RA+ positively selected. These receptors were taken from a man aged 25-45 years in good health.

This chain's CDR3 is CSARRGYEQFF. The CDR3 DNA is TGCAGTGCTCGGCGGGGGTATGAGCAGTTCTTC. The chain uses TRBV20-1 and TRBJ2-1; 7 bases map to TRBD2. This CDR3 is 11 amino acids long. CDR1 and CDR2 from the germline V gene are DFQATT and SNEGSKA (reference sequence). Trimming took 5 bases from V and 8 from J; bases not matched to a gene: 3.

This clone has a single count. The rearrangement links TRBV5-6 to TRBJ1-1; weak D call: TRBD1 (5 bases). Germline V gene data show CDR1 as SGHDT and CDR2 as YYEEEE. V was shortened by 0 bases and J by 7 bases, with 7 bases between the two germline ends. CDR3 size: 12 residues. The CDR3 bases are TGTGCCAGCAGCTTGGGGAGGGGTGAAGCTTTCTTT. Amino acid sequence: CASSLGRGEAFF.

The CDR3 DNA is TGCAGTGAGAGGGGGGGACATTTTTACAATGAGCAGTTCTTC. This translates into CSERGGHFYNEQFF. The rearrangement uses TRBV29-1 and TRBJ2-1; TRBD2 is a possible D gene (7 bases). Germline loops: CDR1 SQVTM, CDR2 ANQGSEA. There are 14 residues in the CDR3.

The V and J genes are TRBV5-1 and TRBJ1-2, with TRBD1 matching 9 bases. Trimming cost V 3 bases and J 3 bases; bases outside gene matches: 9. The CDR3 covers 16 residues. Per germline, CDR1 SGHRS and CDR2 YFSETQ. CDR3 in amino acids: CASSSDRGAQDYGYTF. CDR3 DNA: TGCGCCAGCAGCTCGGACAGGGGAGCGCAGGACTATGGCTACACCTTC.

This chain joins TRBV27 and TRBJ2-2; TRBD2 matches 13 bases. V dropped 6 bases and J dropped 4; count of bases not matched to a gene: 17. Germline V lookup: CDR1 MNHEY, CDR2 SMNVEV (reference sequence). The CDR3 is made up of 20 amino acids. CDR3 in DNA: TGTGCCAGCAGAAAAAACAGACCCGGGACTAGCGGGATCGGCACCGGGGAGCTGTTTTTT. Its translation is CASRKNRPGTSGIGTGELFF.

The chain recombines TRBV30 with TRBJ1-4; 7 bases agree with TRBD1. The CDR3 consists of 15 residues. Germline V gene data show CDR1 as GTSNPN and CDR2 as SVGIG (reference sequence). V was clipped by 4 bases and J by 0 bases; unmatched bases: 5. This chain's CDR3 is CAWTGQPTTNEKLFF. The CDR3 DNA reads TGTGCCTGGACGGGACAGCCGACAACTAATGAAAAACTGTTTTTT.

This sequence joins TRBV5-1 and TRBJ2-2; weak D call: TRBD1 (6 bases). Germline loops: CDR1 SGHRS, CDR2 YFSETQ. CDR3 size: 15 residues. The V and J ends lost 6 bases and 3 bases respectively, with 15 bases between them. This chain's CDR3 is CASTLGTSYTGELFF. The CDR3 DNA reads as TGCGCCAGCACCCTAGGGACATCCTACACCGGGGAGCTGTTTTTT.

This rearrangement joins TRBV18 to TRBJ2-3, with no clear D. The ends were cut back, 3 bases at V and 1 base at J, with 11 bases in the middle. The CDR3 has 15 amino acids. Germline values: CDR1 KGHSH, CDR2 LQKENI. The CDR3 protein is CASSPGIAGTDTQYF. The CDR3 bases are TGTGCCAGCTCACCGGGCATAGCTGGCACAGATACGCAGTATTTT.

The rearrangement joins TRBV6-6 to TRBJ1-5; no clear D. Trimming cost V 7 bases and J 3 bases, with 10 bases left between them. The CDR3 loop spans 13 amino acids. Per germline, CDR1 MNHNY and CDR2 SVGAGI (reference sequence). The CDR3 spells CASTSRNNQPQHF. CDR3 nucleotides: TGTGCCAGCACTTCCAGGAACAATCAGCCCCAGCATTTT.

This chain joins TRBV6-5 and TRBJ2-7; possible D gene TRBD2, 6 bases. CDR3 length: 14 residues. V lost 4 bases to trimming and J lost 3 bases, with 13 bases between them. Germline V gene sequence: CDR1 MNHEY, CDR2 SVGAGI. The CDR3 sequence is CASSSFGSGYEQYF. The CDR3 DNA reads TGTGCCAGCAGTTCCTTCGGTAGCGGCTACGAGCAGTACTTC.

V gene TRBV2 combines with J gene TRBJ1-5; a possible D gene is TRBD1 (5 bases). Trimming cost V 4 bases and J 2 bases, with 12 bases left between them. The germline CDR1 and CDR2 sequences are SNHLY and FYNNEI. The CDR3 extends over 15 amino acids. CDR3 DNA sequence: TGTGCCAGCAGTGTACTCAGGGCGGGCAATCAGCCCCAGCATTTT. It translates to CASSVLRAGNQPQHF.

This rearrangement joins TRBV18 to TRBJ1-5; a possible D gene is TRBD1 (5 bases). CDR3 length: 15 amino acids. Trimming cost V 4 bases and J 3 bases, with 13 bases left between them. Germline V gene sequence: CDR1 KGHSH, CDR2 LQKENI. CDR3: CASSLLPGPNQPQHF. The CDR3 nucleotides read TGTGCCAGCTCACTACTACCGGGGCCCAATCAGCCCCAGCATTTT.

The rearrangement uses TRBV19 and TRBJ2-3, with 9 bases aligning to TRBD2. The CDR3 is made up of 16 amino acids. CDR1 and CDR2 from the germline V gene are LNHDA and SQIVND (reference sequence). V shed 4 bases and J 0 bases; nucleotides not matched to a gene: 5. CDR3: CASSTGLASSTDTQYF. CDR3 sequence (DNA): TGTGCCAGTAGTACAGGACTAGCGAGCAGCACAGATACGCAGTATTTT.

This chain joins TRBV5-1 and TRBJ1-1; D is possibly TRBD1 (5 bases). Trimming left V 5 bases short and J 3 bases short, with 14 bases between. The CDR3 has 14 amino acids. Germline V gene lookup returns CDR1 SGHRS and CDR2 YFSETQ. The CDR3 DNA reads TGCGCCAGCAGTACTGGGACGGCGGACACTGAAGCTTTCTTT. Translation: CASSTGTADTEAFF. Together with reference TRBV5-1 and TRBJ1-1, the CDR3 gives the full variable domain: KAGVTQTPRYLIKTRGQQVTLSCSPISGHRSVSWYQQTPGQGLQFLFEYFSETQRNKGNFPGRFSGRQFSNSRSEMNVSTLELGDSALYLCASSTGTADTEAFFGQGTRLTVV.

CDR3 loop: CAIRTQGGSYTF. Here the CDR3 DNA reads TGTGCCATCAGGACCCAGGGCGGTAGCTACACCTTC. The chain has TRBV10-3 and TRBJ1-2; a weak D match, TRBD1 (5 bases). The CDR3 is 12 residues long. V lost 6 bases and J 9 bases, leaving 14 bases between the germline ends. CDR1 and CDR2 from the germline V gene are ENHRY and SYGVKD.

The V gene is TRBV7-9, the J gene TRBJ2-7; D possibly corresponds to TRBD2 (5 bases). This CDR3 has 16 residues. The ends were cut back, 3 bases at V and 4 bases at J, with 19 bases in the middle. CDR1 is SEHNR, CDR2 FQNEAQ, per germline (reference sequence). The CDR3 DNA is TGTGCCAGCAGCTTGGTACGACGGGGTGGTAGTTACGAGCAGTACTTC. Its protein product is CASSLVRRGGSYEQYF.

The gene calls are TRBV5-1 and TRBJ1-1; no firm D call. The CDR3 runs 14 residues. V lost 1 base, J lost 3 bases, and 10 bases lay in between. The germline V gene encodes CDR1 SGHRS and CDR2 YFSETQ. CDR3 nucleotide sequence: TGCGCCAGCAGCTTGTACGGGGAGGACACTGAAGCTTTCTTT. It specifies CASSLYGEDTEAFF.

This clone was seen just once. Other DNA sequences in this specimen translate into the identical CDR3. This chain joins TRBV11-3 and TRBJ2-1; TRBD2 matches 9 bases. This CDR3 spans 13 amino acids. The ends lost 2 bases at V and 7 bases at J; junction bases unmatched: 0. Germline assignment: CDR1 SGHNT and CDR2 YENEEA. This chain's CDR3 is CASSLTSGNEQFF. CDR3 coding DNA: TGTGCCAGCAGCTTAACTAGCGGGAATGAGCAGTTCTTC.

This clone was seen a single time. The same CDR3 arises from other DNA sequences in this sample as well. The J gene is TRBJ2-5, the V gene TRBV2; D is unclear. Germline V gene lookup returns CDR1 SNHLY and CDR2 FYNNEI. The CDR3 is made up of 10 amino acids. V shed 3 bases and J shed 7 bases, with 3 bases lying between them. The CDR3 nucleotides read TGTGCCAGCAGTGAGTCGACCCAGTACTTC. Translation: CASSESTQYF.

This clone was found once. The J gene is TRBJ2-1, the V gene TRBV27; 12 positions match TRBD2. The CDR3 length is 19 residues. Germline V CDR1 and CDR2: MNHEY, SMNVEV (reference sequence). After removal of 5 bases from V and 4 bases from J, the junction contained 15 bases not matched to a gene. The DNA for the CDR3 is TGTGCCAGCAGTCCCCCCCACAGGACTAGCGGGGCGACGTACAATGAGCAGTTCTTC. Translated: CASSPPHRTSGATYNEQFF.

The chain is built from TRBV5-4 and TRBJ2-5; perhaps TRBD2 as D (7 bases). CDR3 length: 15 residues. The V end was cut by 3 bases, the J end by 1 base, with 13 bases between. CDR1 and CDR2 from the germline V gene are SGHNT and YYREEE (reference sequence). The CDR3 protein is CASSSGGAGQETQYF. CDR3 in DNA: TGTGCCAGCAGCTCTGGGGGGGCGGGCCAAGAGACCCAGTACTTC.